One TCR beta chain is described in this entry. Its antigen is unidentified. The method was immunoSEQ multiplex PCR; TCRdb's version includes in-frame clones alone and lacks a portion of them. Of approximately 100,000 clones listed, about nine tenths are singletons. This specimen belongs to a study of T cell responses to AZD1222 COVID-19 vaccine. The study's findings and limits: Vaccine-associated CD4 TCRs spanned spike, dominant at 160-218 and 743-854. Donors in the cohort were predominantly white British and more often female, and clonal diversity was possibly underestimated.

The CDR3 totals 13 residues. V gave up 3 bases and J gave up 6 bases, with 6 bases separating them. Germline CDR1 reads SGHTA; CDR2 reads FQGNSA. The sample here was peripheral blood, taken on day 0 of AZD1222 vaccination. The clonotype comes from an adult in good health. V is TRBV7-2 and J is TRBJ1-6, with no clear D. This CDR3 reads CASSLDGNSPLHF. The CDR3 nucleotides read TGTGCCAGCAGCTTGGACGGTAATTCACCCCTCCACTTT.